This T cell receptor (beta chain) emerged from a study of Ad26.COV2.S vaccination and SARS-CoV-2 variants. Data came from immunoSEQ multiplex PCR; TCRdb stores just in-frame clones and leaves some out. The sample lists about 410,000 clones; approximately 89% were seen once. Treatment: approximately 18 received Ad26.COV2.S at low or high dose, single or two shots; several received placebo; per-sample allocation not given. On day 63 after the first injection, vaccine and placebo recipients gave samples. The CDR3 is 16 amino acids. CDR1 and CDR2 from the germline V gene are LGHDT and YNNKEL (reference sequence). Trimming took 4 bases from V and 4 from J; bases not matched to a gene: 4. Study findings and constraints: Total T cell responses, in the TCR breadth and depth analyses, may have been underestimated.

In regard to this clone: What it binds is unknown.

This sample comprised peripheral blood, obtained in a trial of Ad26.COV2.S vaccine versus placebo. This TCR was recovered from a person between 18 and 65 years old who received the Ad26.COV2.S COVID-19 vaccine or a placebo. The rearrangement joins TRBV3-1 (or the pseudogene TRBV3-2) to TRBJ2-1; 13 bases fit TRBD2. CDR3 nucleotides: TGTGCCAGCAGCCGGGGACTAGCGGGAAGTTACAATGAGCAGTTCTTC. It codes for CASSRGLAGSYNEQFF.